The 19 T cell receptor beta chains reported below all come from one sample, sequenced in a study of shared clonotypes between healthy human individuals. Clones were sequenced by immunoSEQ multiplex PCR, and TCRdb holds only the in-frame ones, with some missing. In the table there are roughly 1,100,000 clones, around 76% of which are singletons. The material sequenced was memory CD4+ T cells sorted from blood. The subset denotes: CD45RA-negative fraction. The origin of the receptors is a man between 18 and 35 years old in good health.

In nucleotides, the CDR3 is TGTGCCTGGAGTGTACAACCGACGGGCGGGGAGCTGTTTTTT. Translated: CAWSVQPTGGELFF. The chain links TRBV30 to TRBJ2-2; no clear D gene. Trimming took 0 bases from V and 7 from J, leaving 12 bases between them. In germline, CDR1 is GTSNPN, CDR2 SVGIG (reference sequence). The CDR3 runs to 14 residues.

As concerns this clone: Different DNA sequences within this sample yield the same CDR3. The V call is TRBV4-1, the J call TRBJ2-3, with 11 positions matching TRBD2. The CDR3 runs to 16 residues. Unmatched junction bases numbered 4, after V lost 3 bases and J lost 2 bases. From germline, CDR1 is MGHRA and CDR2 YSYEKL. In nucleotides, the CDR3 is TGCGCCAGCAGCCAGAGGACTAGCGGGTACACAGATACGCAGTATTTT. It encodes CASSQRTSGYTDTQYF.

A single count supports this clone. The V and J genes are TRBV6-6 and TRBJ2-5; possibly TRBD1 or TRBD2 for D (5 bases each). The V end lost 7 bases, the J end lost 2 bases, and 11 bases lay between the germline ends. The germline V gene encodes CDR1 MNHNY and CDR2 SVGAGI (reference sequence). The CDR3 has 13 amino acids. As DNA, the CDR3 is TGTGCCAGCAACGGGTGGGGGCAAGAGACCCAGTACTTC. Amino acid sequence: CASNGWGQETQYF.

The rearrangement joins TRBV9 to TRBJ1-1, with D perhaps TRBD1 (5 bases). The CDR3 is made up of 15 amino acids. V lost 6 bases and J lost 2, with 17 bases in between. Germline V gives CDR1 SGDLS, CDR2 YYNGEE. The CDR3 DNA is TGTGCCAGCACCACCGGGGAGGGGTCTAACACTGAAGCTTTCTTT. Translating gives CASTTGEGSNTEAFF.

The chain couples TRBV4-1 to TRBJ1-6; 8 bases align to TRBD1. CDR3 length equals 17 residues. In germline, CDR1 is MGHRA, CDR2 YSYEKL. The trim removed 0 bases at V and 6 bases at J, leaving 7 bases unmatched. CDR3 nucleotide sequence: TGCGCCAGCAGCCAAGACCGACAGGGGTATAGTAATTCACCCCTCCACTTT. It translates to CASSQDRQGYSNSPLHF.

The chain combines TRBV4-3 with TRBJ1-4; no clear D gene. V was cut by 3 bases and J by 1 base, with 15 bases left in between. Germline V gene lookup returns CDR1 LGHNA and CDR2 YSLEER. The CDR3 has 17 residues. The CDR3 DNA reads TGCGCCAGCAGCCAGTCGGGAGGATCTGGAACTAATGAAAAACTGTTTTTT. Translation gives CASSQSGGSGTNEKLFF.

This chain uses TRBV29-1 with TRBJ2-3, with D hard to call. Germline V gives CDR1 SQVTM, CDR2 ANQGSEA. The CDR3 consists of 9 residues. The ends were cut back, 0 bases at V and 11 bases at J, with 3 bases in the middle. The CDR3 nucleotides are TGCAGCGTTGAAGAAGGGCAGTATTTT. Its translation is CSVEEGQYF.

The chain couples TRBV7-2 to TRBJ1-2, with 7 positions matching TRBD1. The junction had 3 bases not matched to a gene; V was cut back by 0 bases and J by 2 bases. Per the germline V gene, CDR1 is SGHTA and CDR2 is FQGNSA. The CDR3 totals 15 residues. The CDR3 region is CASSLAGQKNYGYTF. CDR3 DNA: TGTGCCAGCAGCTTAGCGGGACAGAAAAACTATGGCTACACCTTC.

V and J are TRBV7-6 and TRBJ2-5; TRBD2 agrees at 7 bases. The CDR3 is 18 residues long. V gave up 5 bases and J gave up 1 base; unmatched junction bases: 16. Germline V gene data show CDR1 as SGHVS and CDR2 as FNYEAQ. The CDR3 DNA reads TGTGCCAGCAGCCCCCGGCGCTCGGGAGGATCCCCCCAAGAGACCCAGTACTTC. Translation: CASSPRRSGGSPQETQYF. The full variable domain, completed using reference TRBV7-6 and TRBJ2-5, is GAGVSQSPRYKVTKRGQDVALRCDPISGHVSLYWYRQALGQGPEFLTYFNYEAQQDKSGLPNDRFSAERPEGSISTLTIQRTEQRDSAMYRCASSPRRSGGSPQETQYFGPGTRLLVL.

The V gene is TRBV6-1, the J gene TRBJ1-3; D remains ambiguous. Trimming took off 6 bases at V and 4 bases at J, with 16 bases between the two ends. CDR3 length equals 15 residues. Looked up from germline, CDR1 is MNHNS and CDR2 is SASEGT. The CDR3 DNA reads TGTGCCAGCAGCGTGGTTCTGGGCGGGGGAAACACCATATATTTT. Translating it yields CASSVVLGGGNTIYF.

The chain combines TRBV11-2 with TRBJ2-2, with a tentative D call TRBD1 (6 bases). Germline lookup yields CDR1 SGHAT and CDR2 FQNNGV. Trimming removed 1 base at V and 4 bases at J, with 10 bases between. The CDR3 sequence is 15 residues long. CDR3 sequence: CASSLAGVGTGELFF. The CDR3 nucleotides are TGTGCCAGCAGCTTAGCAGGGGTCGGCACCGGGGAGCTGTTTTTT.

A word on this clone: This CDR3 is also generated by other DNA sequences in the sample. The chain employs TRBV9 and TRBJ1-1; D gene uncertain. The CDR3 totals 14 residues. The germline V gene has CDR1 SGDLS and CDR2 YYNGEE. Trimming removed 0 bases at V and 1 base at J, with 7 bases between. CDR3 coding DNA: TGTGCCAGCAGCGTAGTCACCGGGAACACTGAAGCTTTCTTT. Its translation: CASSVVTGNTEAFF.

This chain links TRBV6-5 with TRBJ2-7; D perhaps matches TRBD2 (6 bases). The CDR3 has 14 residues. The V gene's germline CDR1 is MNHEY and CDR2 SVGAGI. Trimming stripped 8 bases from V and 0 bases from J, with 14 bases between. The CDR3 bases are TGTGCCAGCGGAGTAGGGACTGGCTCCTACGAGCAGTACTTC. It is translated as CASGVGTGSYEQYF.

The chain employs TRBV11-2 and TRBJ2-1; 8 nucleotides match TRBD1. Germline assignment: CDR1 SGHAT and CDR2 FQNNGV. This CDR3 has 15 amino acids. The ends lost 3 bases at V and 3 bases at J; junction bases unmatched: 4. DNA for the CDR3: TGTGCCAGCAGCTTGGGACAGGCTCTCTACAATGAGCAGTTCTTC. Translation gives CASSLGQALYNEQFF.

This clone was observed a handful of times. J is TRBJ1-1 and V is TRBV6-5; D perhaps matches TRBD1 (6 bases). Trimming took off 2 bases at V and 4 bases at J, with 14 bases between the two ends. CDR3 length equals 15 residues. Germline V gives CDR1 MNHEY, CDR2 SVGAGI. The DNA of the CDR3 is TGTGCCAGCAGTTACGGGGGGCGCGGGGGCACTGAAGCTTTCTTT. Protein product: CASSYGGRGGTEAFF.

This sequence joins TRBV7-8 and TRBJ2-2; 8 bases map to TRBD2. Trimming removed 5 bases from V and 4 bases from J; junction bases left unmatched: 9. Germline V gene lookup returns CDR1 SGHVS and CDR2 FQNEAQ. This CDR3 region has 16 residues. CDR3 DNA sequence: TGTGCCAGCAGCCAGATGGGGACTAGAGTCACCGGGGAGCTGTTTTTT. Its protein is CASSQMGTRVTGELFF.

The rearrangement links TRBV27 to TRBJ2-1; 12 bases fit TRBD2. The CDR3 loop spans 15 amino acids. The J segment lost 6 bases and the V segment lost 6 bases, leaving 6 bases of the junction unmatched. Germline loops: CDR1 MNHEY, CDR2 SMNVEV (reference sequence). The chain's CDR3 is CASRSLAGGLNEQFF. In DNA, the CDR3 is TGTGCCAGCAGGTCTCTAGCGGGAGGGCTCAATGAGCAGTTCTTC.

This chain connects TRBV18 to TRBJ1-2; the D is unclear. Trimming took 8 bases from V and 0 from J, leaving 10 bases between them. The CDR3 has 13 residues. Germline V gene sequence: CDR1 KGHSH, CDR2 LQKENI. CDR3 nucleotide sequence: TGTGCCAGCACTATAGGTTCTAACTATGGCTACACCTTC. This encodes CASTIGSNYGYTF.

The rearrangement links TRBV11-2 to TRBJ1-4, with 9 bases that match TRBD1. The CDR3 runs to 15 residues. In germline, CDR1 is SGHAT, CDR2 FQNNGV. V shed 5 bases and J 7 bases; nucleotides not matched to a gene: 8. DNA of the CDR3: TGTGCCAGCAGCGTCACAGGGGGCTCGGGTGAAAAACTGTTTTTT. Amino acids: CASSVTGGSGEKLFF. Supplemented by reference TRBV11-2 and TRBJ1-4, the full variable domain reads EAGVAQSPRYKIIEKRQSVAFWCNPISGHATLYWYQQILGQGPKLLIQFQNNGVVDDSQLPKDRFSAERLKGVDSTLKIQPAKLEDSAVYLCASSVTGGSGEKLFFGSGTQLSVL.